Following are 9 T cell receptor beta chains from one sample sequenced in a study of response to subunit inactivated influenza vaccine. MiXCR was run by TCRdb on the RT-PCR reads, yielding one entry per CDR3 protein. Of about 570,000 distinct CDR3 sequences in the sample, about 10% were seen once. This sample comprised PBMCs from blood, obtained on the day of vaccination. The receptors were sampled from a man aged 50-60 years who received an inactivated influenza vaccine.

This clonotype was seen a handful of times. This chain connects TRBV6-1 to TRBJ2-3; tentatively, D is TRBD2 (6 bases). CDR1 MNHNS and CDR2 SASEGT come from the germline V gene. This CDR3 region has 15 residues. V lost 5 bases, J lost 4 bases, and 16 bases lay in between. CDR3 in amino acids: CASSRREVGSDTQYF. CDR3 nucleotide sequence: TGTGCCAGCAGTCGCAGGGAGGTTGGGTCAGATACGCAGTATTTT.

The gene calls are TRBV28 and TRBJ2-7, with 9 bases that match TRBD1. Looked up from germline, CDR1 is MDHEN and CDR2 is SYDVKM. The CDR3 consists of 14 residues. The J segment lost 3 bases and the V segment lost 8 bases, leaving 8 bases of the junction unmatched. The CDR3 DNA is TGTGCCAGCGGGGTGGGACAGGGATACTACGAGCAGTACTTC. This encodes CASGVGQGYYEQYF.

This clonotype was detected only a few times. The chain is built from TRBV7-8 and TRBJ2-5; tentative D call: TRBD1 (5 bases). The germline V and J ends were trimmed by 2 bases and 2 bases, with 12 bases remaining between them. There are 15 residues in the CDR3. Germline loops: CDR1 SGHVS, CDR2 FQNEAQ. The CDR3 DNA follows: TGTGCCAGCAGCTTATTTGTGGGGCTGCAAGAGACCCAGTACTTC. This translates into CASSLFVGLQETQYF.

Only a few counts were recorded for this clonotype. J is TRBJ2-1 and V is TRBV6-5, with 11 bases that match TRBD2. V trimming: 4 bases; J trimming: 8 bases; junction bases outside the gene matches: 4. Germline V CDR1 and CDR2: MNHEY, SVGAGI. The CDR3 contains 14 residues. The CDR3 sequence is CASSSLGLADEQFF. The CDR3 DNA reads TGTGCCAGCAGTTCCTTGGGACTAGCGGATGAGCAGTTCTTC.

The CDR3 DNA reads as TGCGCCAGCAGCCCTTACCTCGGACAGGTCTATGGCTACACCTTC. This gives the protein CASSPYLGQVYGYTF. The V gene is TRBV5-1, the J gene TRBJ1-2; 7 bases agree with TRBD1. The V segment lost 4 bases and the J segment 4 bases; nucleotides outside the gene matches: 10. Germline V gives CDR1 SGHRS, CDR2 YFSETQ. This CDR3 region has 15 residues.

This clonotype was observed many times. The rearrangement uses TRBV7-9 and TRBJ2-1; D may correspond to TRBD1 or TRBD2 (5 bases each). The germline V and J ends were trimmed by 5 bases and 0 bases, with 11 bases remaining between them. The CDR3 extends over 15 amino acids. Germline values: CDR1 SEHNR, CDR2 FQNEAQ (reference sequence). In nucleotides, the CDR3 is TGTGCCAGCAGCGGGGACCGGAGCTCCTACAATGAGCAGTTCTTC. It codes for CASSGDRSSYNEQFF.

This clonotype was seen only a few times. The J gene is TRBJ2-5, the V gene TRBV29-1; 9 nucleotides agree with TRBD1. J gave up 5 bases and V 7 bases, and 11 bases lay outside the gene matches. CDR1 is SQVTM, CDR2 ANQGSEA, per germline. The CDR3 is 14 amino acids. CDR3 bases: TGCAGCGCTACGGGACAGGGAATTCGGGAGACCCAGTACTTC. Translating it yields CSATGQGIRETQYF. Full variable domain (remainder filled in from reference TRBV29-1 and TRBJ2-5): SAVISQKPSRDICQRGTSLTIQCQVDSQVTMMFWYRQQPGQSLTLIATANQGSEATYESGFVIDKFPISRPNLTFSTLTVSNMSPEDSSIYLCSATGQGIRETQYFGPGTRLLVL.

This rearrangement joins TRBV3-1 to TRBJ1-1; no clear D. Looked up from germline, CDR1 is LGHDT and CDR2 is YNNKEL (reference sequence). The length of the CDR3 is 13 residues. Trimming removed 1 base from V and 8 bases from J, with 11 bases in between. CDR3 loop: CASSQVLTQEAFF. CDR3 DNA sequence: TGTGCCAGCAGCCAAGTGTTGACTCAGGAAGCTTTCTTT.

A few counts support this clonotype. This sequence joins TRBV12-3 or TRBV12-4 and TRBJ2-1; 8 bases fit TRBD2. V gave up 4 bases and J gave up 4 bases; unmatched junction bases: 6. This CDR3 has 15 residues. CDR3 sequence reads: CASSSSGGLYNEQFF. In DNA form, the CDR3 reads TGTGCCAGCAGTTCGAGCGGGGGACTTTACAATGAGCAGTTCTTC.